The 13 T cell receptor beta chains below come from one sample, sequenced in a study of cytomegalovirus exposure and HLA in healthy donors (dated by TCRdb to about 2017). The library was built by means of the immunoSEQ multiplex PCR assay. A mixture of 60 forward primers for TCR Vbeta segments and 13 reverse primers for TCR Jbeta segments was used in the multiplex PCR. Here the immuneACCESS table is served through TCRdb, limited to in-frame sequences with V and J called. Missing clones are a known gap in these copies; in checked studies unresolved V genes cover under half, and the rest lacks a known reason. The sample yields roughly 130,000 clones; roughly three fifths were counted once. Under 7.5% of the sample is held by the ten biggest clonotypes. Sequenced: PBMCs. Receptors were obtained from a woman aged 60-75 years in good health and CMV-seronegative.

This rearrangement joins TRBV28 to TRBJ1-2; 7 nucleotides agree with TRBD1. V trimming: 5 bases; J trimming: 7 bases; junction bases outside the gene matches: 7. The germline gives CDR1 MDHEN, CDR2 SYDVKM. CDR3 length equals 13 residues. CDR3 amino acids: CASSTGQVLGYTF. The CDR3 DNA is TGTGCCAGCAGTACAGGACAGGTCCTTGGCTACACCTTC.

The V call is TRBV28, the J call TRBJ1-2; 7 bases align to TRBD1. V was clipped by 4 bases and J by 3 bases; unmatched bases: 8. CDR1 is MDHEN and CDR2 is SYDVKM in the germline V gene. The CDR3 consists of 15 residues. As DNA, the CDR3 is TGTGCCAGCAGTTCACCTGGGACAGTTCACTATGGCTACACCTTC. It translates to CASSSPGTVHYGYTF.

The rearrangement links TRBV5-4 to TRBJ1-4; D unresolved. CDR3 length: 14 amino acids. V lost 0 bases and J 4 bases, leaving 7 bases between the germline ends. Germline V gives CDR1 SGHNT, CDR2 YYREEE (reference sequence). CDR3 DNA sequence: TGTGCCAGCAGCTTGGACGCGGTTAATGAAAAACTGTTTTTT. Translated: CASSLDAVNEKLFF.

This clone has only one observation. The chain is built from TRBV11-3 and TRBJ2-1; 12 nucleotides agree with TRBD1. With V trimmed by 5 bases and J by 4 bases, 3 bases remained unmatched. The CDR3 sequence is 15 residues long. Germline V gene sequence: CDR1 SGHNT, CDR2 YENEEA. The CDR3 sequence is CASSPGQGAYNEQFF. For the CDR3, the DNA is TGTGCCAGCAGCCCGGGACAGGGGGCTTACAATGAGCAGTTCTTC.

The rearrangement links TRBV7-3 to TRBJ1-1, with D unclear. The CDR3 contains 13 residues. Germline V gene data show CDR1 as SGHTA and CDR2 as FQGTGA. V lost 5 bases and J 0 bases, leaving 7 bases between the germline ends. CDR3 loop: CASSLGMNTEAFF. The CDR3, as DNA: TGTGCCAGCAGCCTCGGGATGAACACTGAAGCTTTCTTT.

The chain employs TRBV9 and TRBJ2-3, with 9 positions matching TRBD2. This CDR3 is 17 amino acids long. After removal of 4 bases from V and 5 bases from J, the junction contained 14 bases not matched to a gene. Germline CDR1 is SGDLS and CDR2 is YYNGEE. CDR3 sequence (DNA): TGTGCCAGCAGCCAAGGGCAGGCGGGAGGGGTGAGAGATACGCAGTATTTT. Translation gives CASSQGQAGGVRDTQYF.

The chain employs TRBV5-6 and TRBJ2-1; possibly TRBD1 for D (5 bases). The CDR3 has 17 residues. CDR1 SGHDT and CDR2 YYEEEE come from the germline V gene. V lost 2 bases, J lost 2 bases, and 17 bases lay in between. The CDR3 DNA reads TGTGCCAGCAGCTTCCGCCCGCCCAGGACAACCTACAATGAGCAGTTCTTC. Translation: CASSFRPPRTTYNEQFF.

This sequence joins TRBV7-6 and TRBJ2-5, with unresolved D. Matching the DNA end better, TRBJ2-7 makes the J call doubtful. CDR1 SGHVS and CDR2 FNYEAQ come from the germline V gene. There are 16 residues in the CDR3. The CDR3 DNA is TGTGCCAGCAGCTTGGCCCCTCTGGGCAGCTCCTACGAGCAGTACTTC. Residues: CASSLAPLGSSYEQYF.

The chain joins TRBV11-2 to TRBJ1-1; a possible D gene is TRBD1 (5 bases). Germline V gives CDR1 SGHAT, CDR2 FQNNGV. Trimming cost V 7 bases and J 7 bases, with 16 bases left between them. The CDR3 extends over 13 amino acids. The CDR3 here is CASKNPPGGEAFF. The CDR3 DNA is TGTGCCAGCAAAAACCCTCCGGGGGGTGAAGCTTTCTTT. The whole variable domain, filled in from reference TRBV11-2 and TRBJ1-1, reads EAGVAQSPRYKIIEKRQSVAFWCNPISGHATLYWYQQILGQGPKLLIQFQNNGVVDDSQLPKDRFSAERLKGVDSTLKIQPAKLEDSAVYLCASKNPPGGEAFFGQGTRLTVV.

This clone was observed a few times. The chain employs TRBV7-2 and TRBJ1-2, with a weak D call TRBD1 (5 bases). The CDR3 spans 13 residues. Germline V gene lookup returns CDR1 SGHTA and CDR2 FQGNSA. The V and J ends lost 5 bases and 5 bases respectively, with 12 bases between them. The CDR3 spells CASSHATVYGYTF. CDR3 in DNA: TGTGCCAGCAGCCACGCGACAGTTTATGGCTACACCTTC.

The V and J genes are TRBV19 and TRBJ2-6; D gene unclear. V dropped 3 bases and J dropped 2 bases, with 8 bases sitting between them. The CDR3 sequence is 15 residues long. Germline values: CDR1 LNHDA, CDR2 SQIVND (reference sequence). The CDR3 DNA reads as TGTGCCAGTAGTATTGGCGCGGCTGGGGCCAACGTCCTGACTTTC. This encodes CASSIGAAGANVLTF.

A note on this clone: A junction end diverges from the germline sequence, so it may reflect a read error. The rearrangement uses TRBV7-7 and TRBJ2-2; 9 bases line up with TRBD2. Germline V lookup: CDR1 SSHAT, CDR2 FNYEAQ (reference sequence). This CDR3 spans 17 amino acids. Here the CDR3 DNA reads TGTGCTAGCAGCTCGAACGTAGCGGGGGCTTACACCGGGGAGCTGTTTTTT. Amino acids: CASSSNVAGAYTGELFF.

J is TRBJ1-2 and V is TRBV4-2; D not certain. The length of the CDR3 is 14 residues. Looked up from germline, CDR1 is LGHNA and CDR2 is YNFKEQ. V lost 0 bases and J 3 bases, leaving 8 bases between the germline ends. CDR3 nucleotide sequence: TGTGCCAGCAGCCAAGAAGTCGGAGACTATGGCTACACCTTC. Its protein is CASSQEVGDYGYTF.